The rows below give T cell receptor beta chains drawn from one sample of a study of early T cells in non-severe SARS-CoV-2 infection. TCRdb reprocessed the 5' RACE reads with MiXCR, giving one entry per CDR3 protein. Of some 87,000 distinct CDR3 sequences in the sample, roughly 13% were seen once. The sequenced material came from whole blood. The origin of the receptors is an adult who was a healthcare worker with PCR-confirmed SARS-CoV-2 infection or an uninfected control (not recorded which). Both conserved end residues are part of each CDR3. The order of the fields is D gene, clone size, J gene, V gene, CDR3 protein, CDR3 DNA. The D gene is left open where the match is weak. Some rows have no size entry. The others give once, few or many, or a class for an expanded clone.

>-|-|TRBJ1-1|TRBV15
CATSLGGNTEAFF
TGTGCCACCAGCCTAGGGGGGAACACTGAAGCTTTCTTT
>TRBD1|-|TRBJ2-3|TRBV6-2/TRBV6-3
CASRQGQAIDTQYF
TGTGCCAGCAGGCAGGGACAGGCCATAGATACGCAGTATTTT
>TRBD1|-|TRBJ1-4|TRBV30
CAWRWTGGEKLFF
TGTGCCTGGAGGTGGACAGGGGGCGAAAAACTGTTTTTT
>-|many|TRBJ1-5|TRBV28
CASSFMGEGQPQHF
TGTGCCAGCAGTTTTATGGGGGAGGGTCAGCCCCAGCATTTT
>TRBD1|-|TRBJ2-7|TRBV29-1
CSVGWDRRYYEQYF
TGCAGCGTTGGATGGGACAGGAGGTACTACGAGCAGTACTTC
>-|few|TRBJ2-7|TRBV6-6
CASSTQGNEQYF
TGTGCCAGCAGTACTCAGGGAAACGAGCAGTACTTC
>TRBD1|-|TRBJ1-4|TRBV30
CAWRAWDRFNEKLFF
TGTGCCTGGAGGGCATGGGACAGATTTAATGAAAAACTGTTTTTT
>-|-|TRBJ2-3|TRBV2
CASSEGGRDTDTQYF
TGTGCCAGCTCGGAGGGGGGCAGGGACACAGATACGCAGTATTTT
>-|few|TRBJ2-1|TRBV2
CASSEALRDAYNEQFF
TGTGCCAGCAGTGAAGCTCTACGGGACGCTTACAATGAGCAGTTCTTC
>TRBD1|many|TRBJ1-1|TRBV20-1
CSARKQGARNTEAFF
TGCAGTGCTAGAAAGCAGGGGGCTAGGAACACTGAAGCTTTCTTT
>-|-|TRBJ1-2|TRBV7-2
CASSGSSNYGYTF
TGTGCCAGCAGCGGCAGTTCTAACTATGGCTACACCTTC
>-|-|TRBJ2-3|TRBV29-1
CSVSGKLTDTQYF
TGCAGCGTTTCGGGGAAACTCACAGATACGCAGTATTTT
>TRBD1|many|TRBJ1-2|TRBV7-2
CASSTRGRSSYTF
TGTGCCAGCAGCACCAGGGGGCGCTCTAGCTACACCTTC
>-|few|TRBJ1-2|TRBV7-9
CASSYPGDGGYTF
TGTGCCAGCAGCTATCCAGGGGATGGAGGCTACACCTTC
>-|-|TRBJ1-5|TRBV6-2/TRBV6-3
CASSDAARPQHF
TGTGCCAGCAGTGATGCAGCAAGGCCCCAGCATTTT
>-|many|TRBJ2-5|TRBV29-1
CSVEGTSAEEYF
TGCAGCGTTGAAGGGACTTCCGCCGAAGAGTACTTC
>TRBD1|few|TRBJ1-1|TRBV7-6
CASSLRTGGGTEAFF
TGTGCCAGCAGCTTAAGGACAGGGGGAGGTACTGAAGCTTTCTTT
>-|-|TRBJ1-1|TRBV7-9
CASSPSTEAFF
TGTGCCAGCAGCCCCAGCACTGAAGCTTTCTTT
>TRBD1|few|TRBJ1-2|TRBV14
CASSPSTGGVYGYTF
TGTGCCAGCAGCCCCTCAACAGGGGGAGTCTATGGCTACACCTTC
>TRBD2|-|TRBJ2-3|TRBV9
CASSVGGGGDTQYF
TGTGCCAGCAGCGTAGGCGGGGGAGGAGATACGCAGTATTTT
>-|-|TRBJ2-2|TRBV6-1
CASSNRDLGTGELFF
TGTGCCAGCAGTAATCGGGACCTCGGCACCGGGGAGCTGTTTTTT
>-|-|TRBJ2-1|TRBV5-1
CASSLAPGAYNEQFF
TGCGCCAGCAGCTTGGCCCCTGGAGCCTATAATGAGCAGTTCTTC
>-|few|TRBJ2-2|TRBV7-8
CASSLGFARTNTGELFF
TGTGCCAGCAGCTTAGGATTCGCGAGGACGAACACCGGGGAGCTGTTTTTT
>-|many|TRBJ2-1|TRBV29-1
CSAIGQVYNEQFF
TGCAGCGCAATTGGACAAGTCTACAATGAGCAGTTCTTC
>TRBD2|many|TRBJ2-1|TRBV7-2
CASSVTSGGASYNEQFF
TGTGCCAGCAGCGTGACTAGCGGGGGGGCCTCCTACAATGAGCAGTTCTTC
>-|-|TRBJ1-1|TRBV7-8
CASRPPPLWGNTEAFF
TGTGCCAGCAGGCCCCCCCCCCTTTGGGGGAACACTGAAGCTTTCTTT
>-|-|TRBJ2-7|TRBV5-1
CASSLAAGKTYEQYF
TGCGCCAGCAGCTTAGCCGCAGGGAAAACATACGAGCAGTACTTC
>TRBD1|many|TRBJ2-7|TRBV29-1
CSVRQGSLVEQYF
TGCAGCGTCCGACAGGGAAGTCTGGTCGAGCAGTACTTC
>-|many|TRBJ2-5|TRBV11-2
CASSLAWSGVETQYF
TGTGCCAGCAGCTTAGCGTGGTCCGGAGTGGAGACCCAGTACTTC
>-|many|TRBJ1-3|TRBV20-1
CSARDIGNTIYF
TGCAGTGCTAGAGATATAGGAAACACCATATATTTT
>-|many|TRBJ2-5|TRBV29-1
CSVEGGEIKETQYF
TGCAGCGTTGAAGGTGGTGAGATTAAAGAGACCCAGTACTTC
>-|-|TRBJ2-7|TRBV20-1
CSVRIRQGEAYEQYF
TGCAGTGTTCGAATTCGGCAGGGAGAAGCCTACGAGCAGTACTTC
>-|-|TRBJ1-1|TRBV20-1
CSARDKRVLEAFF
TGCAGTGCTAGAGATAAGCGGGTTTTGGAAGCTTTCTTT
>-|-|TRBJ1-6|TRBV14
CASSQTQAFALHF
TGTGCCAGCAGCCAGACACAGGCATTTGCCCTCCACTTT
>TRBD2|few|TRBJ2-1|TRBV29-1
CSVVGTSGFNEQFF
TGCAGCGTTGTTGGGACTAGCGGATTCAATGAGCAGTTCTTC
>-|-|TRBJ1-1|TRBV5-1
CASSLSSHTEAFF
TGCGCCAGCAGCCTCAGCTCCCACACTGAAGCTTTCTTT
>-|-|TRBJ1-2|TRBV12-5
CASGSAATKGYTF
TGTGCTAGTGGTTCAGCGGCCACCAAGGGCTACACCTTC
>TRBD2|many|TRBJ2-7|TRBV6-6
CASGGAYEQYF
TGTGCCTCCGGGGGGGCCTACGAGCAGTACTTC
>-|many|TRBJ1-1|TRBV2
CASNALDRNTEAFF
TGTGCCAGCAATGCTCTGGACAGGAACACTGAAGCTTTCTTT
>-|few|TRBJ2-1|TRBV28
CASSLVRESYNEQFF
TGTGCCAGCAGTTTAGTGCGGGAATCCTACAATGAGCAGTTCTTC
>-|-|TRBJ1-2|TRBV2
CANSEYRADDNYGYTF
TGTGCCAACAGTGAATACCGGGCTGACGATAACTATGGCTACACCTTC
>-|-|TRBJ2-7|TRBV18
CASSPPKGTYEQYF
TGTGCCAGCTCACCACCGAAGGGGACCTACGAGCAGTACTTC
>TRBD1|few|TRBJ2-5|TRBV7-9
CASSSPGQGAKETQYF
TGTGCCAGCAGCTCGCCGGGACAGGGGGCAAAAGAGACCCAGTACTTC
>-|-|TRBJ1-3|TRBV12-3/TRBV12-4
CASSFWGLPGNTIYF
TGTGCCAGCAGTTTTTGGGGGCTCCCTGGAAACACCATATATTTT
>-|many|TRBJ2-3|TRBV18
CASSPPSSSTDTQYF
TGTGCCAGCTCACCACCCTCCTCTAGCACAGATACGCAGTATTTT
>-|many|TRBJ2-1|TRBV13
CASSLRALSSYNEQFF
TGTGCCAGCAGCCTTCGGGCCTTGAGCTCCTACAATGAGCAGTTCTTC
>-|few|TRBJ2-3|TRBV10-2
CASTDMGTDTQYF
TGCGCCAGCACCGACATGGGCACAGATACGCAGTATTTT